The 16 T cell receptor beta chains reported below all come from one sample, sequenced in a study of metastatic and nonmetastatic thyroid tumors. TCRdb reassembled clones from the PCR reads with MiXCR. The sample shows approximately 79,000 clones, around 9.2% of them seen only once. Thyroid surgery took place with no prior treatment in any patient. Sequencing was carried out using blood. Source of these receptors: a female donor with papillary thyroid cancer or a benign thyroid nodule (not recorded which). Some clones in this sample may be carry-over from other donors' samples.

This clone was seen many times. J is TRBJ1-4 and V is TRBV28; possible D gene TRBD1, 6 bases. The germline V gene has CDR1 MDHEN and CDR2 SYDVKM. V lost 8 bases, J lost 8 bases, and 15 bases lay in between. CDR3 length: 13 amino acids. CDR3 loop: CASGGGAGEKLFF. DNA of the CDR3: TGTGCCAGCGGGGGGGGCGCAGGGGAAAAACTGTTTTTT.

This clone was seen many times. The rearrangement uses TRBV5-5 and TRBJ2-7; D perhaps matches TRBD1 (6 bases). This CDR3 comprises 13 residues. The germline V gene encodes CDR1 SGHKS and CDR2 YYEKEE (reference sequence). V was clipped by 4 bases and J by 6 bases, with 14 bases between them. This chain's CDR3 is CASSRTQGAEQYF. For the CDR3, the DNA is TGTGCCAGCAGCCGGACACAGGGAGCCGAGCAGTACTTC.

This clone was detected ten times or more. The rearrangement joins TRBV3-1 to TRBJ1-1, with D unclear. This CDR3 is 12 amino acids long. V was pared by 4 bases and J by 8 bases, with 11 bases between. From germline, CDR1 is LGHDT and CDR2 YNNKEL (reference sequence). In nucleotides, the CDR3 is TGTGCCAGCAGCCTAAACCCCAGCGAAGCTTTCTTT. Translation gives CASSLNPSEAFF.

This clone showed up many times. The rearrangement links TRBV7-9 to TRBJ2-5, with D perhaps matching TRBD2 (5 bases). V was pared by 5 bases and J by 1 base, with 14 bases between. This CDR3 region has 15 residues. Germline loops: CDR1 SEHNR, CDR2 FQNEAQ (reference sequence). CDR3 sequence (DNA): TGTGCCAGCAGCCCTATCTCGGGGATCCAAGAGACCCAGTACTTC. This encodes CASSPISGIQETQYF.

In its sample, this clone was seen many times. This chain joins TRBV20-1 and TRBJ2-7; 14 bases align to TRBD2. The length of the CDR3 is 14 residues. The V segment lost 1 base and the J segment 6 bases; nucleotides outside the gene matches: 2. CDR1 is DFQATT and CDR2 is SNEGSKA in the germline V gene (reference sequence). CDR3 in amino acids: CSARGLAGGPEQYF. DNA of the CDR3: TGCAGTGCTAGAGGACTAGCGGGGGGGCCCGAGCAGTACTTC.

This clone was counted ten times or more. The DNA of the CDR3 is TGTGCCAGCAGTTACGAGGGGAGAGGGAGGCAGCCCCAGCATTTT. This translates into CASSYEGRGRQPQHF. The gene calls are TRBV6-2 or TRBV6-3 and TRBJ1-5; TRBD1 might be the D (5 bases). The CDR3 has 15 residues. The V end lost 2 bases, the J end lost 7 bases, and 15 bases lay between the germline ends. Germline loops: CDR1 MNHEY, CDR2 SVGEGT.

This clone showed up many times. The chain recombines TRBV10-2 with TRBJ2-7; the D call may be TRBD1 or TRBD2 (6 bases each). The CDR3 sequence is 13 residues long. Trimming took off 7 bases at V and 3 bases at J, with 13 bases between the two ends. Germline V CDR1 and CDR2: WSHSY, SAAADI. The CDR3 sequence is CASMEGGLYEQYF. Here the CDR3 DNA reads TGCGCCAGCATGGAGGGGGGCCTCTACGAGCAGTACTTC.

This clone has only a few counts. Possible read error: a much larger clone is one base away. CDR3 sequence (DNA): TGTGCCAGCAGACCCAAGGGACCGCCAAATGAAAAACTGTTTTTT. Translated: CASRPKGPPNEKLFF. The chain couples TRBV12-3 or TRBV12-4 to TRBJ1-4; the D gene is possibly TRBD1 (5 bases). This CDR3 has 15 residues. V was trimmed by 6 bases and J by 5 bases, leaving 16 bases between them.

The table lists this clone with many counts. The CDR3 spells CASSPQGGDQPQHF. CDR3 nucleotide sequence: TGTGCCAGCTCACCACAGGGGGGGGATCAGCCCCAGCATTTT. The chain uses TRBV18 and TRBJ1-5, with a tentative D call TRBD1 (6 bases). Germline CDR1 and CDR2: KGHSH and LQKENI. The CDR3 runs to 14 residues. V shed 1 base and J shed 5 bases, with 9 bases lying between them.

At least ten counts were recorded for this clone. The V call is TRBV11-2, the J call TRBJ2-1; 12 bases fit TRBD2. V was clipped by 5 bases and J by 7 bases; unmatched bases: 9. This CDR3 has 16 amino acids. The V gene's germline CDR1 is SGHAT and CDR2 FQNNGV. The DNA for the CDR3 is TGTGCCAGCAGCAAGCAACTAGCGGGGGGCGGGAATGAGCAGTTCTTC. It encodes CASSKQLAGGGNEQFF.

In this sample, this clone turned up many times. The rearrangement joins TRBV3-1 to TRBJ1-4, with 10 bases aligning to TRBD1. V dropped 4 bases and J dropped 8; count of bases not matched to a gene: 7. The CDR3 totals 15 residues. Germline V gives CDR1 LGHDT, CDR2 YNNKEL (reference sequence). The CDR3 is CASSPPTGGEEKLFF. The CDR3 nucleotides are TGTGCCAGCAGCCCCCCGACAGGGGGCGAGGAAAAACTGTTTTTT.

Worth noting for this clone: This may be a read error: a much more frequent sequence differs by one nucleotide. The V call is TRBV7-2, the J call TRBJ2-7; 10 bases are shared with TRBD1. The CDR3 is 15 amino acids. CDR1 and CDR2 from the germline V gene are SGHTA and FQGNSA. CDR3 in DNA: TGTGCCAGCATCTTAGCGGGACAGGGGATTTACGAGCAGTACTTC. This sequence encodes CASILAGQGIYEQYF. The complete variable domain, with remaining parts taken from reference TRBV7-2 and TRBJ2-7, reads GAGVSQSPSNKVTEKGKDVELRCDPISGHTALYWYRQSLGQGLEFLIYFQGNSAPDKSGLPSDRFSAERTGGSVSTLTIQRTQQEDSAVYLCASILAGQGIYEQYFGPGTRLTVT.

This clone was seen many times. V and J are TRBV11-2 and TRBJ2-6; 8 nucleotides align to TRBD2. Germline values: CDR1 SGHAT, CDR2 FQNNGV. The CDR3 has 16 residues. Trimming took 8 bases from V and 2 from J; bases not matched to a gene: 8. The CDR3: CASRRRGGAGANVLTF. CDR3 nucleotide sequence: TGTGCCAGCCGGCGACGGGGGGGGGCTGGGGCCAACGTCCTGACTTTC.

This clone was counted many times. This sequence joins TRBV10-3 and TRBJ2-2; D ambiguous. This CDR3 is built from 14 residues. The germline gives CDR1 ENHRY, CDR2 SYGVKD. Trimming cost V 3 bases and J 4 bases, with 9 bases left between them. Here the CDR3 reads CAISDSTPTGELFF. CDR3 nucleotide sequence: TGTGCCATCAGTGACTCAACACCCACCGGGGAGCTGTTTTTT.

The chain combines TRBV10-3 with TRBJ1-1; maybe TRBD1 (6 bases). Germline V gives CDR1 ENHRY, CDR2 SYGVKD. The CDR3 is made up of 15 amino acids. Trimming left V 2 bases short and J 1 base short, with 11 bases between. CDR3 nucleotides: TGTGCCATCAGTGAGACCGACAGGCCGAACACTGAAGCTTTCTTT. Translating gives CAISETDRPNTEAFF.

This clone has just a few counts. The J gene is TRBJ2-1, the V gene TRBV25-1, with 10 positions matching TRBD2. Germline V gene sequence: CDR1 MGHDK, CDR2 SYGVNS. The CDR3 spans 16 residues. Losses at the gene ends were 1 base for V and 8 bases for J; bases not matched to a gene: 8. This chain's CDR3 is CASSELSGGAEDEQFF. The CDR3 bases are TGTGCCAGCAGTGAATTAAGCGGGGGGGCGGAGGATGAGCAGTTCTTC.